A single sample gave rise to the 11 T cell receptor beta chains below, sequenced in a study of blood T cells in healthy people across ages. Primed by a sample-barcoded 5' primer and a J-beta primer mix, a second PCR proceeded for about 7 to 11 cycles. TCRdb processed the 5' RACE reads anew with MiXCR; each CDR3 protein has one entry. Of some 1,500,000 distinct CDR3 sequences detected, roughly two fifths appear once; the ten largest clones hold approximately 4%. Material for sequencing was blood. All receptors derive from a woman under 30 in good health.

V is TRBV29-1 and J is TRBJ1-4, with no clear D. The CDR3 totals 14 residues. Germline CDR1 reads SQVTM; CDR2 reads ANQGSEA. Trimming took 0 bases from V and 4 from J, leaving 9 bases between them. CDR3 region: CSVEDLSNNEKLFF. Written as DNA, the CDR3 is TGCAGCGTTGAAGATCTGTCCAATAATGAAAAACTGTTTTTT.

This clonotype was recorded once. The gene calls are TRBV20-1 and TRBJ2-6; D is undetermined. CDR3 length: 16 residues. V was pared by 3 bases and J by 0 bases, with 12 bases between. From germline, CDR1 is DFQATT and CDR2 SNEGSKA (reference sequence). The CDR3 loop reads CSASPVANSGANVLTF. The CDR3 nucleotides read TGCAGTGCTAGTCCAGTGGCGAACTCTGGGGCCAACGTCCTGACTTTC.

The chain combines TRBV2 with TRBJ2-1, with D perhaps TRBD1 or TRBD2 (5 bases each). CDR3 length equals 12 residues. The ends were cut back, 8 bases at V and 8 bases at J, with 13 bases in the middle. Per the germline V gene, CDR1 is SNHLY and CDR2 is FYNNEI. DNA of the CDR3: TGTGCCAGCGGGGCTAGAGGGCATGAGCAGTTCTTC. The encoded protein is CASGARGHEQFF. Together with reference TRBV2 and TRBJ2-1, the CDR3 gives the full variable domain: EPEVTQTPSHQVTQMGQEVILRCVPISNHLYFYWYRQILGQKVEFLVSFYNNEISEKSEIFDDQFSVERPDGSNFTLKIRSTKLEDSAMYFCASGARGHEQFFGPGTRLTVL.

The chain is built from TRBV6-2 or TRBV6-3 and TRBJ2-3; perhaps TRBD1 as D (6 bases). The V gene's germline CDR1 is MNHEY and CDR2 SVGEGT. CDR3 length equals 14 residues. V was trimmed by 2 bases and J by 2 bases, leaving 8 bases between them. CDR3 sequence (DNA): TGTGCCAGCAGTTACCCAGGGGCCACAGATACGCAGTATTTT. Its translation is CASSYPGATDTQYF.

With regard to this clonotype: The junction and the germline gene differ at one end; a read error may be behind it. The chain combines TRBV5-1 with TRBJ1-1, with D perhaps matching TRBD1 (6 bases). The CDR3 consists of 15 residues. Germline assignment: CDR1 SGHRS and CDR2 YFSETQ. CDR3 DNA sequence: TGCGCCAGCAGCCTTCTGGGACACCAGAACGCTGAAGCTTTCTTT. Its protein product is CASSLLGHQNAEAFF.

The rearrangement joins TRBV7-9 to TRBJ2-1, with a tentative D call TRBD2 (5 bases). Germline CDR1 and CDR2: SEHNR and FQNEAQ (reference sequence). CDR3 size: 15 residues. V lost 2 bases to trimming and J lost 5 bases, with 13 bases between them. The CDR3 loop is CASSLTLTKDNEQFF. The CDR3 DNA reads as TGTGCCAGCAGCTTAACCTTGACTAAAGACAATGAGCAGTTCTTC.

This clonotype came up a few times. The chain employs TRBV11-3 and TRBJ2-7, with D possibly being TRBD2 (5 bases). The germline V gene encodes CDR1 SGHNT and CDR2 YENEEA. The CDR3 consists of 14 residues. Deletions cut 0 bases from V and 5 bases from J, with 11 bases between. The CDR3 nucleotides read TGTGCCAGCAGCTTAGATAGCGCCTTGGACGAGCAGTACTTC. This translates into CASSLDSALDEQYF.

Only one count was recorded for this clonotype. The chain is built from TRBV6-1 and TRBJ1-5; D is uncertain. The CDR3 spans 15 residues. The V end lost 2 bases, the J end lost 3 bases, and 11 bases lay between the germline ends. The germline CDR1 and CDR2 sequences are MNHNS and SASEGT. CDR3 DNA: TGTGCCAGCAGTGAACTTGTGGGGAACAATCAGCCCCAGCATTTT. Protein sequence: CASSELVGNNQPQHF.

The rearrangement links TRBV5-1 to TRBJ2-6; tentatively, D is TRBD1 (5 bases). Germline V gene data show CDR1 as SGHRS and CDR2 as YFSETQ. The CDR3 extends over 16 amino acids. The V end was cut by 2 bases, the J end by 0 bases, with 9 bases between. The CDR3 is CASSFDSHSGANVLTF. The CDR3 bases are TGCGCCAGCAGCTTCGACAGCCACTCTGGGGCCAACGTCCTGACTTTC.

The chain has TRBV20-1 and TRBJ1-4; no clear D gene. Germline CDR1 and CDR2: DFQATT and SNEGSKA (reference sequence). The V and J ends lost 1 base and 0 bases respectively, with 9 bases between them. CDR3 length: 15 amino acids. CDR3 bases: TGCAGTGCTAGAGGGGCGGCTGCAACTAATGAAAAACTGTTTTTT. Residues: CSARGAAATNEKLFF.

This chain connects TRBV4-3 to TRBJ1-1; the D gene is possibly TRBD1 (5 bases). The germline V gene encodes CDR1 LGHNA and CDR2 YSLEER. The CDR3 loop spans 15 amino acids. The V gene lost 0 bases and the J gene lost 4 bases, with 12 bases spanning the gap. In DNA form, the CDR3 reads TGCGCCAGCAGCCAAGATGGGGGTAGTAGCACTGAAGCTTTCTTT. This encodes CASSQDGGSSTEAFF.